Shown below are 27 T cell receptor beta chains from a single sample sequenced in a study of T cell changes during pregnancy in multiple sclerosis. Clones were read by immunoSEQ multiplex PCR, and TCRdb kept only the in-frame ones, dropping some. The profile shows around 50,000 clones, 75% to 95% of them singletons. The sample was peripheral blood, taken after pregnancy. The receptors here all came from a female donor in good health, enrolled as a control in a pregnancy study.

The chain recombines TRBV15 with TRBJ2-7; possible D gene TRBD2, 5 bases. CDR3 length: 16 amino acids. V lost 0 bases and J 2 bases, leaving 14 bases between the germline ends. The germline V gene encodes CDR1 LNHNV and CDR2 YYDKDF (reference sequence). This CDR3 reads CATSRDRASSAYEQYF. CDR3 DNA: TGTGCCACCAGCAGAGATAGGGCTAGCAGTGCCTACGAGCAGTACTTC.

A note on this clone: One end of the junction is discordant with germline, which a read error may explain. The chain recombines TRBV7-6 with TRBJ1-1, with 10 bases aligning to TRBD1. The CDR3 runs to 16 residues. Germline V CDR1 and CDR2: SGHVS, FNYEAQ. The CDR3 is CASSFRQGAPNSEAFF. In DNA form, the CDR3 reads TGTGCCAGCAGTTTCCGACAGGGGGCTCCGAACAGTGAAGCTTTCTTT.

The chain uses TRBV5-1 and TRBJ2-7; D might be TRBD2 (5 bases). The CDR3 sequence is 15 residues long. The V gene's germline CDR1 is SGHRS and CDR2 YFSETQ. Trimming cost V 1 base and J 5 bases, with 16 bases left between them. This chain's CDR3 is CASSLTRNPSHEQYF. CDR3 bases: TGCGCCAGCAGCTTGACCCGGAACCCTAGCCACGAGCAGTACTTC. The full variable domain, completed using reference TRBV5-1 and TRBJ2-7, is KAGVTQTPRYLIKTRGQQVTLSCSPISGHRSVSWYQQTPGQGLQFLFEYFSETQRNKGNFPGRFSGRQFSNSRSEMNVSTLELGDSALYLCASSLTRNPSHEQYFGPGTRLTVT.

This chain links TRBV7-2 with TRBJ1-1, with TRBD1 matching 7 bases. The CDR3 is made up of 15 amino acids. Germline values: CDR1 SGHTA, CDR2 FQGNSA. J gave up 0 bases and V 5 bases, and 6 bases lay outside the gene matches. The CDR3 spells CASSLRGRVNTEAFF. In DNA, the CDR3 is TGTGCCAGCAGCCTGAGGGGGCGCGTGAACACTGAAGCTTTCTTT.

The rearrangement uses TRBV5-4 and TRBJ1-2; 9 bases are shared with TRBD1. CDR1 and CDR2 from the germline V gene are SGHNT and YYREEE (reference sequence). Trimming at V came to 0 bases and at J to 6 bases, leaving 9 bases not matched to a gene. This CDR3 comprises 16 residues. The chain's CDR3 is CASSLGDRAVQDGYTF. In DNA, the CDR3 is TGTGCCAGCAGCTTGGGGGACAGGGCTGTTCAGGATGGCTACACCTTC.

This chain joins TRBV5-1 and TRBJ2-7, with D tentatively TRBD2 (7 bases). Trimming left V 4 bases short and J 4 bases short, with 18 bases between. CDR3 length equals 15 residues. Germline assignment: CDR1 SGHRS and CDR2 YFSETQ. This CDR3 reads CASSIEGGIGYEQYF. As DNA, the CDR3 is TGCGCCAGCAGCATAGAGGGGGGGATTGGTTACGAGCAGTACTTC.

J is TRBJ2-3 and V is TRBV6-5, with 12 bases identical to TRBD1. The V segment lost 2 bases and the J segment 6 bases; nucleotides outside the gene matches: 6. Germline assignment: CDR1 MNHEY and CDR2 SVGAGI. This CDR3 spans 16 amino acids. CDR3 residues: CASSYEGTGGRDTQYF. The CDR3 DNA reads as TGTGCCAGCAGTTACGAGGGGACAGGGGGCAGGGATACGCAGTATTTT.

The sample holds one count of this clone. The V call is TRBV5-1, the J call TRBJ2-5, with D hard to call. Germline loops: CDR1 SGHRS, CDR2 YFSETQ. Trimming took off 4 bases at V and 5 bases at J, with 9 bases between the two ends. The CDR3 is 12 residues long. CDR3 bases: TGCGCCAGCAGCGCTTCGAGGGAGACCCAGTACTTC. Amino acid sequence: CASSASRETQYF.

The chain recombines TRBV19 with TRBJ1-5, with D tentatively TRBD1 (5 bases). CDR1 and CDR2 (germline): LNHDA, SQIVND (reference sequence). V lost 3 bases, J lost 7 bases, and 10 bases lay in between. CDR3 length: 13 amino acids. The chain's CDR3 is CASSMQGAQPQHF. The CDR3, as DNA: TGTGCCAGTAGTATGCAAGGGGCGCAGCCCCAGCATTTT. Combining the CDR3 with reference TRBV19 and TRBJ1-5 gives the whole variable domain DGGITQSPKYLFRKEGQNVTLSCEQNLNHDAMYWYRQDPGQGLRLIYYSQIVNDFQKGDIAEGYSVSREKKESFPLTVTSAQKNPTAFYLCASSMQGAQPQHFGDGTRLSIL.

The J gene is TRBJ2-7, the V gene TRBV7-2, with TRBD1 matching 8 bases. The ends lost 0 bases at V and 3 bases at J; junction bases unmatched: 10. Germline CDR1 is SGHTA and CDR2 is FQGNSA. There are 17 residues in the CDR3. CDR3 region: CASSLALGRTGHYEQYF. CDR3 DNA sequence: TGTGCCAGCAGCTTAGCGCTCGGTAGGACAGGGCACTACGAGCAGTACTTC. Supplemented by reference TRBV7-2 and TRBJ2-7, the full variable domain reads GAGVSQSPSNKVTEKGKDVELRCDPISGHTALYWYRQSLGQGLEFLIYFQGNSAPDKSGLPSDRFSAERTGGSVSTLTIQRTQQEDSAVYLCASSLALGRTGHYEQYFGPGTRLTVT.

The chain joins TRBV18 to TRBJ2-7, with 10 bases aligning to TRBD2. CDR1 is KGHSH, CDR2 LQKENI, per germline. V lost 4 bases, J lost 3 bases, and 9 bases stayed unmatched. This CDR3 is 16 amino acids long. The CDR3 sequence is CASSRRTSGDLYEQYF. The CDR3 DNA reads as TGTGCCAGCTCACGAAGGACTAGCGGAGACCTCTACGAGCAGTACTTC.

This chain links TRBV27 with TRBJ1-5; no clear D. The CDR3 totals 15 residues. Germline CDR1 is MNHEY and CDR2 is SMNVEV (reference sequence). V was clipped by 6 bases and J by 0 bases, with 12 bases between them. This CDR3 is CASRPGGLSNQPQHF. CDR3 coding DNA: TGTGCCAGCAGGCCAGGAGGGCTTAGCAATCAGCCCCAGCATTTT.

The chain couples TRBV4-3 to TRBJ2-7; D perhaps matches TRBD2 (6 bases). V was clipped by 0 bases and J by 2 bases, with 17 bases between them. The CDR3 sequence is 17 residues long. CDR1 and CDR2 (germline): LGHNA, YSLEER. CDR3 coding DNA: TGCGCCAGCAGCCAAGACGGGAACGGGAGAAAGGCCTACGAGCAGTACTTC. It codes for CASSQDGNGRKAYEQYF.

The CDR3 protein is CASRLPLDTSYEQYF. CDR3 DNA sequence: TGTGCAAGTCGCTTACCCCTGGACACGTCCTACGAGCAGTACTTC. The rearrangement uses TRBV12-2 and TRBJ2-7; the listed D gene, TRBD1, was not tested against the DNA. TRBV12-2 is a pseudogene. The CDR3 runs to 15 residues.

V gene TRBV6-5 combines with J gene TRBJ1-3; no reliable D call. Trimming stripped 2 bases from V and 2 bases from J, with 13 bases between. The CDR3 totals 16 residues. Germline assignment: CDR1 MNHEY and CDR2 SVGAGI. This chain's CDR3 is CASSYSGEVPGNTIYF. In DNA form, the CDR3 reads TGTGCCAGCAGTTACAGCGGGGAAGTTCCTGGAAACACCATATATTTT.

The chain joins TRBV5-1 to TRBJ1-6; the D gene is possibly TRBD1 (5 bases). From germline, CDR1 is SGHRS and CDR2 YFSETQ. CDR3 length: 16 amino acids. V was shortened by 2 bases and J by 5 bases, with 14 bases between the two germline ends. CDR3 loop: CASSLESGGNNSPLHF. The DNA for the CDR3 is TGCGCCAGCAGCTTAGAATCCGGGGGAAATAATTCACCCCTCCACTTT.

As concerns this clone: Other DNA sequences in the same sample also yield this CDR3. The chain employs TRBV7-2 and TRBJ2-1; D might be TRBD1 (6 bases). Trimming removed 4 bases from V and 4 bases from J, with 8 bases in between. Germline CDR1 and CDR2: SGHTA and FQGNSA. The CDR3 is 13 amino acids. The CDR3 protein is CASSSGQYNEQFF. Here the CDR3 DNA reads TGTGCCAGCAGCTCAGGACAGTACAATGAGCAGTTCTTC.

The rearrangement links TRBV28 to TRBJ1-5; D is ambiguous. V was clipped by 7 bases and J by 0 bases, with 10 bases between them. The CDR3 contains 14 residues. The germline V gene encodes CDR1 MDHEN and CDR2 SYDVKM. The CDR3 DNA reads TGTGCCAGCACCTTACAGATTAGCAATCAGCCCCAGCATTTT. Translated: CASTLQISNQPQHF.

The genes are TRBV5-1 and TRBJ1-2; D unclear. V lost 4 bases and J 6 bases, leaving 19 bases between the germline ends. The CDR3 has 15 residues. The germline CDR1 and CDR2 sequences are SGHRS and YFSETQ. The CDR3 loop is CASSPFDRPGHGYTF. The CDR3 DNA reads TGCGCCAGCAGCCCCTTCGACCGTCCTGGGCATGGCTACACCTTC.

The chain uses TRBV25-1 and TRBJ2-1, with a weak D call TRBD1 (5 bases). CDR1 is MGHDK and CDR2 is SYGVNS in the germline V gene. The CDR3 has 14 amino acids. V lost 1 base and J 5 bases, leaving 9 bases between the germline ends. CDR3 in DNA: TGTGCCAGCAGTGAATTTAGGGGTGACAATGAGCAGTTCTTC. It specifies CASSEFRGDNEQFF.

CDR3: CASSQDLGRDKHF. DNA of the CDR3: TGCGCCAGCAGCCAAGATCTCGGACGGGACAAACATTTT. The chain employs TRBV4-3 and TRBJ1-5, with a possible D match to TRBD1 (6 bases). The CDR3 spans 13 residues. Germline CDR1 LGHNA, CDR2 YSLEER. V lost 0 bases and J lost 16, with 16 bases in between.

The rearrangement links TRBV6-1 to TRBJ1-4; TRBD1 might be the D (5 bases). This CDR3 has 14 residues. V was clipped by 1 base and J by 5 bases, with 8 bases between them. Germline CDR1 reads MNHNS; CDR2 reads SASEGT. In DNA, the CDR3 is TGTGCCAGCAGTGAAGGACAGTCGAATGAAAAACTGTTTTTT. Translating gives CASSEGQSNEKLFF.

The V call is TRBV29-1, the J call TRBJ1-1; 8 bases align to TRBD1. The CDR3 sequence is 14 residues long. CDR1 SQVTM and CDR2 ANQGSEA come from the germline V gene. The V segment lost 6 bases and the J segment 1 base; nucleotides outside the gene matches: 7. CDR3 sequence reads: CSVHWGTGNTEAFF. The CDR3 DNA reads as TGCAGCGTCCATTGGGGGACAGGGAACACTGAAGCTTTCTTT.

In DNA, the CDR3 is TGTGCCAGCAGCGTAGGGGAGGGAGGCTACACCTTC. Its protein is CASSVGEGGYTF. The chain is built from TRBV9 and TRBJ1-2, with unresolved D. The V gene's germline CDR1 is SGDLS and CDR2 YYNGEE. This CDR3 is 12 amino acids long. Trimming took off 0 bases at V and 8 bases at J, with 8 bases between the two ends. Full variable domain (missing parts from reference TRBV9 and TRBJ1-2): DSGVTQTPKHLITATGQRVTLRCSPRSGDLSVYWYQQSLDQGLQFLIQYYNGEERAKGNILERFSAQQFPDLHSELNLSSLELGDSALYFCASSVGEGGYTFGSGTRLTVV.

The chain uses TRBV21-1 and TRBJ2-5; the table's D call of TRBD1 was not tested on the DNA. TRBV21-1 is a known pseudogene. The CDR3 is 17 residues long. CDR3 sequence reads: CASSKVGRQGNQETQYF. The DNA for the CDR3 is TGTGCCAGCAGCAAAGTTGGGCGACAGGGTAACCAAGAGACCCAGTACTTC.

This clone has a single count. The J gene is TRBJ2-2, the V gene TRBV7-2; 8 bases fit TRBD2. CDR3 length equals 16 residues. Germline loops: CDR1 SGHTA, CDR2 FQGNSA. Trimming cost V 5 bases and J 4 bases; bases outside gene matches: 9. The CDR3 DNA follows: TGTGCCAGCAGCCTTAGAGTTGCGGGAGGCACCGGGGAGCTGTTTTTT. Its translation: CASSLRVAGGTGELFF.

The chain combines TRBV6-5 with TRBJ2-3; TRBD2 agrees at 8 bases. Per germline, CDR1 MNHEY and CDR2 SVGAGI. Trimming removed 6 bases from V and 3 bases from J; junction bases left unmatched: 8. CDR3 length: 15 amino acids. The CDR3 sequence: CASRSSGSVTDTQYF. CDR3 nucleotides: TGTGCCAGCAGGTCGAGCGGGAGTGTGACAGATACGCAGTATTTT.